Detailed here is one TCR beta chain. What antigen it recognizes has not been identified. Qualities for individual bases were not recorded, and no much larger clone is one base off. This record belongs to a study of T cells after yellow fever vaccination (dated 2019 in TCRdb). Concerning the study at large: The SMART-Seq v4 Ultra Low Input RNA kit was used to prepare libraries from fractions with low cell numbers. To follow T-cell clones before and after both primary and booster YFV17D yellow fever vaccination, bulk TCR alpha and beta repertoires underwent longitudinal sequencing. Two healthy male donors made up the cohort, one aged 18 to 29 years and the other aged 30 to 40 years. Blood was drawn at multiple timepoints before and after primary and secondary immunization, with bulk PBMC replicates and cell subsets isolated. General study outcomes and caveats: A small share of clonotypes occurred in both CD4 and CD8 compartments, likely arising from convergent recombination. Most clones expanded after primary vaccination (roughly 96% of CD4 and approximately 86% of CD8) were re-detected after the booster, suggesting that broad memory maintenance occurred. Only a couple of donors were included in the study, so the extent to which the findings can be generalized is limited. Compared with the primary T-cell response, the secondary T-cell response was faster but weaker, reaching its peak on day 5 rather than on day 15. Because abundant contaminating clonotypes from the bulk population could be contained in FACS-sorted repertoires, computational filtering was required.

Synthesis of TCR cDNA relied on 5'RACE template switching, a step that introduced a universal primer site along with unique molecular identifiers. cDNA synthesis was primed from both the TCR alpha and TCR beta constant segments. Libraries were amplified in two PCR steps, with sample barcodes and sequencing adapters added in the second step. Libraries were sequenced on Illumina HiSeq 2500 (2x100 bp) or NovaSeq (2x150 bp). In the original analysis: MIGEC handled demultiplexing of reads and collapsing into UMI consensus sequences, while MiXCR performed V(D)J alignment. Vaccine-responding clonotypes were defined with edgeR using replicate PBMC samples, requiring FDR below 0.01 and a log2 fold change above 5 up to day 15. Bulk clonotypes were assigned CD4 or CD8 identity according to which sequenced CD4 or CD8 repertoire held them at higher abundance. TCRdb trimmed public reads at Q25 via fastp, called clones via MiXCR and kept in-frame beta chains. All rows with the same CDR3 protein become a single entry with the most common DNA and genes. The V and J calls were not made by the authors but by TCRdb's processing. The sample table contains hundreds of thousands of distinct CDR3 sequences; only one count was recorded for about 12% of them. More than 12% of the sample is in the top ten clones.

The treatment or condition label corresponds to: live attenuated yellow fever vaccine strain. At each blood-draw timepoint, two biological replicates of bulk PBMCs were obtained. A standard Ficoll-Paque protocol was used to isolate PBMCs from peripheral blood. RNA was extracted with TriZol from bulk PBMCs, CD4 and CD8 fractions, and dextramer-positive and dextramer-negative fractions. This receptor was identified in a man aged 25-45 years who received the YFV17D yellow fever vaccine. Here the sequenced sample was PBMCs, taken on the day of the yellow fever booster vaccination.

CDR3 loop: CSVERTAKETQYF. The DNA sequence reads TGCAGCGTTGAAAGGACAGCCAAAGAGACCCAGTACTTC. The chain links TRBV29-1 with TRBJ2-5; TRBD1 is a possible D gene, resting on 6 matching bases. V and J lose 2 bases and 3 bases, and a span of 10 bases separates them. The CDR3 spans 13 residues, from the cysteine through the phenylalanine. The retained sequence is limited to the CDR3, 39 bases, with the frame set at the first base. CDR1 and CDR2 are drawn from the germline V gene: SQVTM, ANQGSEA.